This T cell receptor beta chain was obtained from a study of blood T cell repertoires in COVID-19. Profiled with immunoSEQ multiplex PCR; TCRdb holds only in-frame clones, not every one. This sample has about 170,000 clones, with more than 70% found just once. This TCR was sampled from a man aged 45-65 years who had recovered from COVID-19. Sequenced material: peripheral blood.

The DNA for the CDR3 is TGTGCCAGCAGCCTGGGACAGCTGTACCAAGAGACCCAGTACTTC. Encoded protein: CASSLGQLYQETQYF. The V call is TRBV7-9, the J call TRBJ2-5; 7 bases line up with TRBD1. The V and J ends lost 5 bases and 0 bases, in that order; junction bases with no gene match: 6. The germline V gene has CDR1 SEHNR and CDR2 FQNEAQ (reference sequence). CDR3 length: 15 residues.